This record looks at one T cell receptor beta chain sequence and its context. Repertoires were generated with immunoSEQ multiplex PCR, while TCRdb's copy carries only in-frame clones and drops some. In the table there are around 140,000 clones, approximately 88% of which are singletons. V lost 6 bases, J lost 3 bases, and 14 bases lay in between. Germline V gene data show CDR1 as LGHDT and CDR2 as YNNKEL (reference sequence). The CDR3 runs to 14 residues. This specimen belongs to a study of blood T cell repertoires in COVID-19. The TCR comes from a man aged 65 to 85 with acute or convalescent COVID-19. The sample comprised peripheral blood. This chain connects TRBV3-1 (or the pseudogene TRBV3-2) to TRBJ1-1; tentatively, D is TRBD1 (6 bases). The CDR3 DNA reads TGTGCCAGCAGTCACGTCACAGGGTACACTGAAGCTTTCTTT. Its translation is CASSHVTGYTEAFF.